The present TCR beta chain was sequenced within a study of CXCR3-negative and CXCR3-positive naive CD8 T cells. About the research overall: The total count of TRB reads reached approximately 140 million, and each library contributed about 1.5 +/- 0.3 million. Study-wide findings and caveats: It was found that naive subsets had comparable surface CD5, and TCR strength was inferred from TRB CDR3 properties. Relative to CXCR3-negative naive cells, CXCR3-positive naive cells had more hydrophobic TRB CDR3s.

In regard to this clonotype: Its matching antigen is unknown.

Per the germline V gene, CDR1 is SGHTA and CDR2 is FQGNSA. The CDR3 extends over 14 amino acids. 5' RACE with UMI labels generated the TRB cDNA libraries. TCRdb reprocessed the 5' RACE reads and stores each CDR3 protein as one record, lacking DNA. The table for this sample gives 50,000 to 60,000 distinct CDR3 sequences. Triplicate sorts of 300,000 cells per CD8+ subset. This chain connects TRBV7-2 to TRBJ2-7; the D call of TRBD1 rests on TCRdb alone, since no DNA is present to check it. Sequenced input: naive CXCR3- CD8+ T cells from blood. Subset specified: CD45RO-CCR7+CD27+CD95- naive CD8+ T cells lacking CXCR3 (TNR3-). This receptor was taken from a human donor in good health. Some clones in this sample may be carry-over from other donors' samples. This CDR3 reads CASRAGQGKYEQYF.